The 2 T cell receptor beta chains given below trace back to one sample, sequenced in a study of shared clonotypes between healthy human individuals. Naive CD8 cells lacked CD45RO and underwent positive selection for CCR7, leaving out terminally differentiated effector memory CD45RA+ cells. The protocol was immunoSEQ multiplex PCR, while the TCRdb copy is restricted to in-frame clones and leaves out a portion. The table has 660,000 or so clones, 95% to 96% seen once; the top ten hold about 0.11%. The sample was naive CD8+ T cells sorted from blood. Source of these receptors: a woman in her twenties or thirties in good health.

The chain has TRBV12-5 and TRBJ2-1, with TRBD2 matching over 13 bases. This CDR3 contains 16 residues. Losses at the gene ends were 4 bases for V and 9 bases for J; bases not matched to a gene: 9. Germline values: CDR1 LGHNT, CDR2 FRNRAP. The CDR3 is CASGSTTSGRAPEQFF. The DNA for the CDR3 is TGTGCTAGTGGTTCCACTACTAGCGGGAGGGCCCCTGAGCAGTTCTTC.

The V call is TRBV28, the J call TRBJ2-2; no firm D call. The CDR3 runs 16 residues. Trimming took 3 bases from V and 0 from J, leaving 11 bases between them. The germline V gene has CDR1 MDHEN and CDR2 SYDVKM. The CDR3 loop is CASSLLRLPNTGELFF. Here the CDR3 DNA reads TGTGCCAGCAGTTTGCTTCGGCTCCCGAACACCGGGGAGCTGTTTTTT.